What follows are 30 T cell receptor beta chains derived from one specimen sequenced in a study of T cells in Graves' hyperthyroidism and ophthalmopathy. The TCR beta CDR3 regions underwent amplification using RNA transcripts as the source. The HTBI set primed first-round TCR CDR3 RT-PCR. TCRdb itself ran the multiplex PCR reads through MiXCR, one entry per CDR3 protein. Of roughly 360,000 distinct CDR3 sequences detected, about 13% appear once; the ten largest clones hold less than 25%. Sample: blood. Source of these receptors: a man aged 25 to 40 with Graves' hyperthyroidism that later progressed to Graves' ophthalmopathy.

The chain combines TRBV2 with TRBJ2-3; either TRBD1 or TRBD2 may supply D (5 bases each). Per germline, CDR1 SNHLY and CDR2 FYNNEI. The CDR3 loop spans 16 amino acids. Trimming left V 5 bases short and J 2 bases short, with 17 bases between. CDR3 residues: CASSQDGTAYTDTQYF. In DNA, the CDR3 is TGTGCCAGCAGTCAAGACGGGACGGCATACACAGATACGCAGTATTTT.

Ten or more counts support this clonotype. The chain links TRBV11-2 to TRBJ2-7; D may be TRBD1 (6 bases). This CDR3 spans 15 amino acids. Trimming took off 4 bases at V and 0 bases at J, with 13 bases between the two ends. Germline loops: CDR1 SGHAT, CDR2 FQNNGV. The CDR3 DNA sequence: TGTGCCAGCAGCTGGTCCGGGACACCCTCCTACGAGCAGTACTTC. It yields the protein CASSWSGTPSYEQYF.

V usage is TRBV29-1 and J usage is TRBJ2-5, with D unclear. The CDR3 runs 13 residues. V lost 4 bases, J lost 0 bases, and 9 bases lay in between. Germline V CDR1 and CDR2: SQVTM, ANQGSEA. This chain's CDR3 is CSVGPKYQETQYF. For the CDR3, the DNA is TGCAGCGTTGGTCCTAAGTACCAAGAGACCCAGTACTTC.

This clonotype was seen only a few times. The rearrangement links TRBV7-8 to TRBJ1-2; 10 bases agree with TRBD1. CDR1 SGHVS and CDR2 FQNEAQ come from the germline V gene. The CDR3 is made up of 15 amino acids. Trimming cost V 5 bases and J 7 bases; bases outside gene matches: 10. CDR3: CASSQQGQGFIGYTF. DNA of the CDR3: TGTGCCAGCAGCCAGCAGGGACAGGGGTTTATTGGCTACACCTTC. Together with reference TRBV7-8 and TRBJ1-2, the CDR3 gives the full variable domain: GAGVSQSPRYKVAKRGQDVALRCDPISGHVSLFWYQQALGQGPEFLTYFQNEAQLDKSGLPSDRFFAERPEGSVSTLKIQRTQQEDSAVYLCASSQQGQGFIGYTFGSGTRLTVV.

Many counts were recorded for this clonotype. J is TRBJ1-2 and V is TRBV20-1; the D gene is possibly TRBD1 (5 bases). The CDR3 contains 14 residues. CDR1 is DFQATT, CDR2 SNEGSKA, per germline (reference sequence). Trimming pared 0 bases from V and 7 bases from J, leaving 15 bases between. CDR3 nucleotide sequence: TGCAGTGCTAGAGATAGGAGGAGGGGAAGTGGCTACACCTTC. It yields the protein CSARDRRRGSGYTF.

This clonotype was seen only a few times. The CDR3 bases are TGTGCCAGCAGTTACTCCCGCGCTAGCGGGATTTCCACAGATACGCAGTATTTT. Residues: CASSYSRASGISTDTQYF. The rearrangement uses TRBV6-5 and TRBJ2-3; 9 bases match TRBD2. V lost 0 bases and J lost 2; bases outside the gene matches: 9. Germline V gene data show CDR1 as MNHEY and CDR2 as SVGAGI. The CDR3 length is 18 residues.

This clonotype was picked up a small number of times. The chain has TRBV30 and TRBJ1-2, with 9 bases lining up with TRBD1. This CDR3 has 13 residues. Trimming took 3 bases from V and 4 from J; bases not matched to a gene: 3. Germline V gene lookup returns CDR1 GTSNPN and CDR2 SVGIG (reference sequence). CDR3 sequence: CAWRTQGAYGYTF. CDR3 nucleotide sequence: TGTGCCTGGAGGACACAGGGGGCCTATGGCTACACCTTC.

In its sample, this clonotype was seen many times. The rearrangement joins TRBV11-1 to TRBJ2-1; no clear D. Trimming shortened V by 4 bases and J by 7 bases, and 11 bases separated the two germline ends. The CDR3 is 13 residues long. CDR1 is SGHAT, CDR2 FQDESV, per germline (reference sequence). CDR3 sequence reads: CASSSSTENEQFF. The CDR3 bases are TGTGCCAGCAGCTCGAGTACGGAGAATGAGCAGTTCTTC.

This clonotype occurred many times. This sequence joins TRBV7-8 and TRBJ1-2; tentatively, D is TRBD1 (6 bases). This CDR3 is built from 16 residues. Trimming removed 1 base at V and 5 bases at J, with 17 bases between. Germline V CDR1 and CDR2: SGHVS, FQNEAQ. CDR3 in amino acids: CASSLGDTVTKYGYTF. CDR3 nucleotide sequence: TGTGCCAGCAGCTTAGGGGACACAGTAACCAAGTATGGCTACACCTTC.

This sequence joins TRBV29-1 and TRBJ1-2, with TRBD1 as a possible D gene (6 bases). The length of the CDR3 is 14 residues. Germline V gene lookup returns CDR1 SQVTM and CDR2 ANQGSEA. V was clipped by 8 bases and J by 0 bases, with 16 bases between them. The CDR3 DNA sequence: TGCAGCTCTGGGTACAGGGCGGCTAACTATGGCTACACCTTC. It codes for CSSGYRAANYGYTF.

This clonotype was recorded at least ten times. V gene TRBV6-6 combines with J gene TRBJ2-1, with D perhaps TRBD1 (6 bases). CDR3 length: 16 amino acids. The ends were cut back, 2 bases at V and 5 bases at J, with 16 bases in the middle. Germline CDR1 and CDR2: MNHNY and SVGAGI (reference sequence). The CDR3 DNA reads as TGTGCCAGCAGTTACACTACAGGGAGTGTAGACAATGAGCAGTTCTTC. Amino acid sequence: CASSYTTGSVDNEQFF.

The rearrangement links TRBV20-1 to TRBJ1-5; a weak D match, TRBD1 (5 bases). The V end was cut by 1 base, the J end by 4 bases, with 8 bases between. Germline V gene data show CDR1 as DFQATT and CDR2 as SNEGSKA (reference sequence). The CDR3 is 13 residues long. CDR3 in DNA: TGCAGTGCTAGAGCAGGGAGGAATCAGCCCCAGCATTTT. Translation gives CSARAGRNQPQHF.

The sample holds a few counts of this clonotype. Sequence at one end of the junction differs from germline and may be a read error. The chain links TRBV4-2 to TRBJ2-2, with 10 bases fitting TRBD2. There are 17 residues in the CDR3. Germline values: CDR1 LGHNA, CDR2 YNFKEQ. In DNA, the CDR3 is TGTGCCAGCACAGGGTCAACTAGCGGGATGAACACCGGGGAGCTGCTTTTT. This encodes CASTGSTSGMNTGELLF.

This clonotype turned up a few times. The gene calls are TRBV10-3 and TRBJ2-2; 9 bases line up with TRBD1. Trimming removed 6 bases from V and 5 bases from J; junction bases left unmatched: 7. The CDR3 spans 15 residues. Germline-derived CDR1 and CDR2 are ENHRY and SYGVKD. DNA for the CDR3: TGTGCCATCAGAGTTACAGGGGGCGCAACCGGGGAGCTGTTTTTT. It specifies CAIRVTGGATGELFF.

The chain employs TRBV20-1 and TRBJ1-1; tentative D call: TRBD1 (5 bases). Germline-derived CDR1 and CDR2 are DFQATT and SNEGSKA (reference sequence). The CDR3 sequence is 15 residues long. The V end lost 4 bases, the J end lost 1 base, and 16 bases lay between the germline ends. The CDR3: CSAMTMGRQNTEAFF. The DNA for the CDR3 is TGCAGTGCTATGACGATGGGACGGCAGAACACTGAAGCTTTCTTT.

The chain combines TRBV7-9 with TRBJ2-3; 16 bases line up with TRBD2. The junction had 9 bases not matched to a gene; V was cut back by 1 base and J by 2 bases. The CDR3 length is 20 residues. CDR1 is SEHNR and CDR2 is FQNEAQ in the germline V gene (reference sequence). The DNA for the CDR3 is TGTGCCAGCAGCTTAGTCCGCGGGACTAGCGGGGGGGCCGACACAGATACGCAGTATTTT. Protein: CASSLVRGTSGGADTDTQYF.

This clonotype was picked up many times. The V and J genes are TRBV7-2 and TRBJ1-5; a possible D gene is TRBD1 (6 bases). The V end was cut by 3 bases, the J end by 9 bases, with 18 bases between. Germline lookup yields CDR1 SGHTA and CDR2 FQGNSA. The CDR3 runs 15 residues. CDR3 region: CASSFSPGDLAPQHF. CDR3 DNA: TGTGCCAGCAGCTTTTCCCCAGGGGATCTCGCGCCCCAGCATTTT.

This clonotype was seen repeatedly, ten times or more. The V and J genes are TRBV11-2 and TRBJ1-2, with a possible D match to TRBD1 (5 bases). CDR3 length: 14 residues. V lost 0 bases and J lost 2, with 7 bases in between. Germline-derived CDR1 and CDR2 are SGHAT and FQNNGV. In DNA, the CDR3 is TGTGCCAGCAGCTTAGATTGGGGCAACTATGGCTACACCTTC. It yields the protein CASSLDWGNYGYTF. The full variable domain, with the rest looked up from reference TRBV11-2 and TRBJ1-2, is EAGVAQSPRYKIIEKRQSVAFWCNPISGHATLYWYQQILGQGPKLLIQFQNNGVVDDSQLPKDRFSAERLKGVDSTLKIQPAKLEDSAVYLCASSLDWGNYGYTFGSGTRLTVV.

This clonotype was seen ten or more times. The CDR3 region has the DNA TGTGCCAGCAGTGTAGAGACAGGGATAAGCTACGAGCAGTACTTC. This codes for CASSVETGISYEQYF. The chain combines TRBV6-1 with TRBJ2-7; 7 bases are a match to TRBD1. Trimming at V came to 4 bases and at J to 3 bases, leaving 9 bases not matched to a gene. Germline CDR1 MNHNS, CDR2 SASEGT. The length of the CDR3 is 15 residues.

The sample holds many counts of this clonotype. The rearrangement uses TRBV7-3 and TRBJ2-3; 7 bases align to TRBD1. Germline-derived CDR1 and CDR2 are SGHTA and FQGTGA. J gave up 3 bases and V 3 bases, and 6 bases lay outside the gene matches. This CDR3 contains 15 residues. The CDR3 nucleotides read TGTGCCAGCAGCTTCACAGGGGAGCCAACAGATACGCAGTATTTT. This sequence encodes CASSFTGEPTDTQYF.

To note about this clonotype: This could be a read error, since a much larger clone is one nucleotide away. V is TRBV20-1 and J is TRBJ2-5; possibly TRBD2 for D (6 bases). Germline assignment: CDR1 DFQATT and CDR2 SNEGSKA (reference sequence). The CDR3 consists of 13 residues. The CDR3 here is CSADRMEGETQSF. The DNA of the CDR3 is TGCAGTGCTGACAGAATGGAGGGAGAGACCCAGTCCTTC.

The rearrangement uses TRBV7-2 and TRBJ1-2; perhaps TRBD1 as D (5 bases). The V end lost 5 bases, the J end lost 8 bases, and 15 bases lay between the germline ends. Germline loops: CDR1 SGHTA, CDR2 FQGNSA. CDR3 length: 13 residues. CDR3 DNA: TGTGCCAGCAGCATAGGCGGGGGTCGAGGCTACACCTTC. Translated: CASSIGGGRGYTF.

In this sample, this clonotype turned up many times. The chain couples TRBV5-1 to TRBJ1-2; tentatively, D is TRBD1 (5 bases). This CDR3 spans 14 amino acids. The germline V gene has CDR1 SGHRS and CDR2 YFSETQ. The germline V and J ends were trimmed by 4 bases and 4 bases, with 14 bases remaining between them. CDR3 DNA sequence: TGCGCCAGCAGCCAAGCAGACAGAACCTATGGCTACACCTTC. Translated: CASSQADRTYGYTF.

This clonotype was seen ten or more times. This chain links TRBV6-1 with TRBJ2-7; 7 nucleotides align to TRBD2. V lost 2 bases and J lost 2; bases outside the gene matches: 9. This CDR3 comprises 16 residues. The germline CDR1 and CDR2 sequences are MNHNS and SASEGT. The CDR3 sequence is CASSESVGGVTYEQYF. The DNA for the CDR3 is TGTGCCAGCAGTGAATCGGTGGGGGGGGTCACCTACGAGCAGTACTTC.

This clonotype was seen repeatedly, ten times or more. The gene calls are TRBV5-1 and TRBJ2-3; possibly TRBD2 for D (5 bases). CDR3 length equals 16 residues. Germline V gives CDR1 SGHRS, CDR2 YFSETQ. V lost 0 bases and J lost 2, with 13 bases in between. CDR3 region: CASSLVEGRVTDTQYF. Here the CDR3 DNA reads TGCGCCAGCAGCTTGGTAGAGGGTAGAGTCACAGATACGCAGTATTTT.

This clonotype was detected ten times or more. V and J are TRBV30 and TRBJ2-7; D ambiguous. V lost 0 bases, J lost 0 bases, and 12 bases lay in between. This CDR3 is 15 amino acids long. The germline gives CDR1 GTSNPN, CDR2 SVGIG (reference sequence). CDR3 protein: CAWSVPSLSSYEQYF. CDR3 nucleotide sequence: TGTGCCTGGAGTGTACCTTCTTTGAGCTCCTACGAGCAGTACTTC.

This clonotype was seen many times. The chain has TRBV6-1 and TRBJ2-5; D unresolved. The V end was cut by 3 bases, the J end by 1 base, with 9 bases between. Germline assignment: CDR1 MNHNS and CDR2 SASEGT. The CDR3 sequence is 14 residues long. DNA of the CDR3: TGTGCCAGCAGTGATAGTCGGCGCCAAGAGACCCAGTACTTC. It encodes CASSDSRRQETQYF.

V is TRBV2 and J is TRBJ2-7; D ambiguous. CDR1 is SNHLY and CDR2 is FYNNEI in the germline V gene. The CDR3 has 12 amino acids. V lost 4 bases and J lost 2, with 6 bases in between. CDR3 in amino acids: CASSATAYEQYF. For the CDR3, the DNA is TGTGCCAGCAGTGCCACGGCCTACGAGCAGTACTTC.

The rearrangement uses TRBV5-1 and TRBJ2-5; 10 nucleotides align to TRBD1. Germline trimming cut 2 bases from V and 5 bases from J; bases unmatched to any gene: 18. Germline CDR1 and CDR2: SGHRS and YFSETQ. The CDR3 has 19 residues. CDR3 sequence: CASSLFPYRTTGGEETQYF. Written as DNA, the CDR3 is TGCGCCAGCAGCTTATTTCCCTATCGGACGACAGGGGGCGAGGAGACCCAGTACTTC.

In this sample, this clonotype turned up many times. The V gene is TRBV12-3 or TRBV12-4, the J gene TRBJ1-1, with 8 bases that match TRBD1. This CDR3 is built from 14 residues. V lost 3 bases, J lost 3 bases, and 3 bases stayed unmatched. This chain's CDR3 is CASSFSTGDTEAFF. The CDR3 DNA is TGTGCCAGCAGTTTCTCGACAGGGGACACTGAAGCTTTCTTT.